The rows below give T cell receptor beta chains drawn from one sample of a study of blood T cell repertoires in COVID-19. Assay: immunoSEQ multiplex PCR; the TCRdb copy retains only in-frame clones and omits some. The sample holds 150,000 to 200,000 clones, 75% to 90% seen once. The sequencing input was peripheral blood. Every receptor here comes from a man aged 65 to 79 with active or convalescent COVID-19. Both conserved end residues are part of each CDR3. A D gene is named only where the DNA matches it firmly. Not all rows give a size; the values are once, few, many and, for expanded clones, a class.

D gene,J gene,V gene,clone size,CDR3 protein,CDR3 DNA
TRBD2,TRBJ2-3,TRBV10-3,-,CAISPSAGEADTQYF,TGTGCCATCAGCCCATCAGCGGGAGAGGCAGATACGCAGTATTTT
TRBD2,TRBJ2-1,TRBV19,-,CASSKTGLGNNEQFF,TGTGCCAGTAGTAAGACGGGACTAGGGAACAATGAGCAGTTCTTC
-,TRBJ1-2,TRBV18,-,CASSLRDTEVANYGYTF,TGTGCCAGCTCACTCCGGGACACCGAAGTCGCTAACTATGGCTACACCTTC
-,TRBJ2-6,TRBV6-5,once,CASSYSISSGANVLTF,TGTGCCAGCAGTTACTCGATCAGCTCTGGGGCCAACGTCCTGACTTTC
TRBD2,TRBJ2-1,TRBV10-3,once,CAISDSGGGNNEQFF,TGTGCCATCAGTGACTCCGGGGGGGGGAACAATGAGCAGTTCTTC
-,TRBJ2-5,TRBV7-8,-,CASSLNTGKETQYF,TGTGCCAGCAGCTTAAATACGGGAAAAGAGACCCAGTACTTC
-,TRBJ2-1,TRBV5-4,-,CASSLATAPHSYNEQFF,TGTGCCAGCAGCTTGGCCACAGCCCCCCACTCCTACAATGAGCAGTTCTTC
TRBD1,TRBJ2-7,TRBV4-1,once,CASSQGPGQSYEEQYF,TGCGCCAGCAGCCAAGGGCCGGGACAGTCGTATGAGGAGCAGTACTTC
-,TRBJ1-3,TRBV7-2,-,CASSLIAVYGNTIYF,TGTGCCAGCAGCTTAATAGCGGTGTATGGAAACACCATATATTTT
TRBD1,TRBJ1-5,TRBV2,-,CASGGQNSNQPQHF,TGTGCCAGCGGGGGACAGAATAGCAATCAGCCCCAGCATTTT
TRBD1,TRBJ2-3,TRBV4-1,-,CASSQDGGTGGMDTQYF,TGCGCCAGCAGCCAAGATGGGGGGACAGGGGGGATGGATACGCAGTATTTT
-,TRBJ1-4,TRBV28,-,CATSRGEKLFF,TGTGCCACCTCAAGGGGTGAAAAACTGTTTTTT
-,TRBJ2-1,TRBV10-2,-,CASSDPGGPQFEQFF,TGCGCCAGCAGTGATCCGGGGGGCCCCCAATTTGAGCAGTTCTTC
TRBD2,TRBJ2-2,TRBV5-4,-,CASSSREGSNTGELFF,TGTGCCAGCAGCTCCCGGGAGGGATCGAACACCGGGGAGCTGTTTTTT
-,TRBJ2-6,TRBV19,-,CASSIQGVPSGANVLTF,TGTGCCAGTAGTATACAAGGGGTGCCCTCTGGGGCCAACGTCCTGACTTTC
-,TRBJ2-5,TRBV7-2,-,CASSLVGRRAGTQYF,TGTGCCAGCAGCTTAGTGGGGCGGAGGGCCGGGACCCAGTACTTC
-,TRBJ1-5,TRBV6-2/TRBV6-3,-,CASSLPVQPQHF,TGTGCCAGCAGCCTCCCGGTTCAGCCCCAGCATTTT
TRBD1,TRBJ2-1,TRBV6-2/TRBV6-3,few,CASSQGQGHEFF,TGTGCCAGCAGTCAGGGACAGGGCCATGAGTTCTTC
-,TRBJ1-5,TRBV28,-,CASSFPGVLNQPQHF,TGTGCCAGCAGTTTTCCCGGGGTCCTCAATCAGCCCCAGCATTTT
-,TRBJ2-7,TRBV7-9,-,CASSPRADLYEQYF,TGTGCCAGCAGCCCCCGAGCGGACCTCTACGAGCAGTACTTC
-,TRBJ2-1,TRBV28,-,CASSLGGVLPNEQFF,TGTGCCAGCAGTTTAGGCGGGGTTCTCCCCAATGAGCAGTTCTTC
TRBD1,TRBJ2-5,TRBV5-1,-,CASSRGQGSETQYF,TGCGCCAGCAGCCGGGGACAGGGTTCGGAGACCCAGTACTTC
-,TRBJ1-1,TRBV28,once,CASGSRTEAFF,TGTGCCAGCGGGTCTAGAACTGAAGCTTTCTTT
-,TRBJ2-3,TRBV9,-,CASSITQGISTDTQYF,TGTGCCAGCAGCATAACACAGGGAATTAGCACAGATACGCAGTATTTT
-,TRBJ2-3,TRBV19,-,CASRWRYTDTQYF,TGTGCCAGTAGATGGCGGTACACAGATACGCAGTATTTT
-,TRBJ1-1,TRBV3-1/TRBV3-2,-,CASSHLDRNTEAFF,TGTGCCAGCAGCCACCTCGACAGGAACACTGAAGCTTTCTTT
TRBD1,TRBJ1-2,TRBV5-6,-,CASSLGGPGQGYEGYTF,TGTGCCAGCAGCTTGGGGGGCCCGGGACAGGGTTATGAGGGCTACACCTTC
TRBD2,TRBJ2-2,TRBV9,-,CASSVFSSGANTGELFF,TGTGCCAGCAGCGTGTTCTCTAGCGGGGCGAACACCGGGGAGCTGTTTTTT
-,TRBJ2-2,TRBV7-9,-,CASSSYPGELFF,TGTGCCAGCAGCTCCTACCCCGGGGAGCTGTTTTTT
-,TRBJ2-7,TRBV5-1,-,CASSIWTERTLEQYF,TGCGCCAGCAGCATATGGACTGAGCGCACCCTCGAGCAGTACTTC
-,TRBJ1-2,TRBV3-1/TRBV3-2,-,CASSQDAGRAYGYTF,TGTGCCAGCAGCCAAGATGCGGGGAGGGCCTATGGCTACACCTTC
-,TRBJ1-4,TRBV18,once,CASSPHALWTDPTTNEKLFF,TGTGCCAGCTCACCACACGCCTTGTGGACAGATCCCACAACTAATGAAAAACTGTTTTTT
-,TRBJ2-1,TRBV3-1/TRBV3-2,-,CASSPGGFGASGLNEQFF,TGTGCCAGCAGCCCGGGGGGCTTTGGGGCTAGCGGACTCAATGAGCAGTTCTTC
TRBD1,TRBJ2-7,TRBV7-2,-,CASSLDRVGYEQYF,TGTGCCAGCAGCTTGGACAGGGTGGGCTACGAGCAGTACTTC
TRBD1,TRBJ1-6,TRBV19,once,CASSPRQGNYNSPLHF,TGTGCCAGTAGTCCGAGACAGGGAAACTATAATTCACCCCTCCACTTT
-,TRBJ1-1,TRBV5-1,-,CASSLGEGWTTEAFF,TGCGCCAGCAGCTTGGGCGAGGGATGGACCACTGAAGCTTTCTTT
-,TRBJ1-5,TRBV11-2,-,CASSLDSYSNQPQHF,TGTGCCAGCAGCTTAGACTCTTATAGCAATCAGCCCCAGCATTTT
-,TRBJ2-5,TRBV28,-,CASSSRVAGAQYF,TGTGCCAGCAGTTCCCGGGTAGCAGGGGCCCAGTACTTC
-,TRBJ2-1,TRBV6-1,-,CASSERGTTYNEQFF,TGTGCCAGCAGTGAAAGGGGGACAACCTACAATGAGCAGTTCTTC
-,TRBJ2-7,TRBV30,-,CAWSVGGRVYEQYF,TGTGCCTGGAGTGTAGGCGGCAGAGTCTACGAGCAGTACTTC
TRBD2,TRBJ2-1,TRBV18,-,CASSPIVGVGGPYNEQFF,TGTGCCAGCTCCCCCATTGTGGGCGTGGGAGGGCCCTACAATGAGCAGTTCTTC
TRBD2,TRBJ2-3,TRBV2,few,CASSRGGLAGVISDTQYF,TGTGCCAGCAGTCGGGGGGGACTAGCGGGAGTCATTTCAGATACGCAGTATTTT
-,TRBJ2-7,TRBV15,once,CATSVIGGVGEQYF,TGTGCCACCAGCGTAATCGGGGGAGTTGGGGAGCAGTACTTC
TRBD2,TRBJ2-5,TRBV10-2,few,CASTSGDGYQETQYF,TGCGCCAGTACTAGCGGGGATGGGTACCAAGAGACCCAGTACTTC
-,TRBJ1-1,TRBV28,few,CASSLLTGILNTEAFF,TGTGCCAGCAGTTTATTAACGGGGATCCTAAACACTGAAGCTTTCTTT
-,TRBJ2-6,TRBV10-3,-,CATSYSGANVLTF,TGTGCCACCAGCTACTCTGGGGCCAACGTCCTGACTTTC
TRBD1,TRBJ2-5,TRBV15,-,CATSTDRAWQETQYF,TGTGCCACCAGCACGGACAGGGCGTGGCAAGAGACCCAGTACTTC
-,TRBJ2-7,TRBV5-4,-,CASGLRGYEQYF,TGTGCCAGCGGACTACGCGGCTACGAGCAGTACTTC
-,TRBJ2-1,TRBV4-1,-,CASSQVNREQFF,TGCGCCAGCAGCCAGGTCAACAGGGAGCAGTTCTTC
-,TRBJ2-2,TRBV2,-,CASSLSGNTGELFF,TGTGCCAGCAGCCTTAGCGGGAACACCGGGGAGCTGTTTTTT
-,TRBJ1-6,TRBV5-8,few,CASSFPTGYNSPLHF,TGTGCCAGCAGCTTTCCGACAGGCTATAATTCACCCCTCCACTTT
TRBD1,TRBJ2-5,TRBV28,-,CASSLGKGTGFAETQYF,TGTGCCAGCAGTTTGGGGAAAGGGACAGGGTTCGCGGAGACCCAGTACTTC
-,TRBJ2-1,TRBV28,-,CASSLGGKREQFF,TGTGCCAGCAGTTTAGGAGGAAAACGAGAGCAGTTCTTC
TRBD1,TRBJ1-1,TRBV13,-,CASSLGWPGQGAEAFF,TGTGCCAGCAGCTTAGGTTGGCCGGGACAGGGGGCTGAAGCTTTCTTT